The 30 T cell receptor beta chains in this list originate from one sample, sequenced in a study of cytomegalovirus exposure and HLA in healthy donors. PCR used 60 Vbeta primers and 13 Jbeta primers. Profiled with immunoSEQ multiplex PCR; TCRdb holds only in-frame clones, not every one. The sample carries about 110,000 clones, less than 80% recorded once. Specimen: PBMCs. These receptors were collected from a man between 25 and 39 years old in good health and CMV-seronegative.

The chain carries TRBV7-6 and TRBJ1-1; 8 nucleotides match TRBD1. This CDR3 spans 17 amino acids. With 3 bases clipped from V and 2 bases from J, the junction kept 11 bases outside the gene matches. CDR1 SGHVS and CDR2 FNYEAQ come from the germline V gene. In DNA, the CDR3 is TGTGCCAGCAGCTTTTTGGACAGGGTCGGAGAAAACACTGAAGCTTTCTTT. As protein: CASSFLDRVGENTEAFF.

This clone has just a few counts. V and J are TRBV13 and TRBJ1-1; D uncertain. CDR1 is PRHDT, CDR2 FYEKMQ, per germline (reference sequence). V was pared by 6 bases and J by 4 bases, with 6 bases between. This CDR3 spans 11 amino acids. The CDR3 coding sequence is TGTGCCAGCAGGTGGAGCACTGAAGCTTTCTTT. Its translation is CASRWSTEAFF.

This chain joins TRBV30 and TRBJ2-5; 10 positions agree with TRBD1. V shed 0 bases and J 0 bases; nucleotides not matched to a gene: 4. From germline, CDR1 is GTSNPN and CDR2 SVGIG (reference sequence). The CDR3 has 16 residues. In nucleotides, the CDR3 is TGTGCCTGGAGTGTGGGGACAGGGGATAACCAAGAGACCCAGTACTTC. It translates to CAWSVGTGDNQETQYF. Complete variable domain (other parts from reference TRBV30 and TRBJ2-5): SQTIHQWPATLVQPVGSPLSLECTVEGTSNPNLYWYRQAAGRGLQLLFYSVGIGQISSEVPQNLSASRPQDRQFILSSKKLLLSDSGFYLCAWSVGTGDNQETQYFGPGTRLLVL.

This chain uses TRBV28 with TRBJ2-1; 12 positions match TRBD2. CDR1 is MDHEN and CDR2 is SYDVKM in the germline V gene. CDR3 size: 15 residues. With 3 bases clipped from V and 10 bases from J, the junction kept 7 bases outside the gene matches. CDR3 coding DNA: TGTGCCAGCAGTTTCGCGACTAGCGGGAGAGGGGAGCAGTTCTTC. Its translation: CASSFATSGRGEQFF.

The V call is TRBV27, the J call TRBJ2-7; 7 nucleotides line up with TRBD1. Germline CDR1 is MNHEY and CDR2 is SMNVEV (reference sequence). CDR3 length: 13 residues. J lost 3 bases, V lost 3 bases, and 2 bases had no gene match. CDR3 loop: CASSFRDSYEQYF. The CDR3 coding sequence is TGTGCCAGCAGTTTCCGGGACAGCTACGAGCAGTACTTC.

This clone was recorded once. The V and J genes are TRBV10-2 and TRBJ1-3; D remains ambiguous. In germline, CDR1 is WSHSY, CDR2 SAAADI. The CDR3 consists of 16 residues. V was cut by 3 bases and J by 4 bases, with 16 bases left in between. In DNA form, the CDR3 reads TGCGCCAGCAGTGAATGGGCGGGGTTAACGGGAAACACCATATATTTT. This codes for CASSEWAGLTGNTIYF.

The CDR3 sequence is CASSQDGGRGPEAFF. The CDR3 DNA sequence: TGCGCCAGCAGCCAAGATGGGGGCAGGGGGCCCGAAGCTTTCTTT. The J gene is TRBJ1-1, the V gene TRBV4-1, with TRBD1 matching 8 bases. V lost 0 bases and J lost 8; bases outside the gene matches: 8. CDR1 is MGHRA, CDR2 YSYEKL, per germline. This CDR3 spans 15 amino acids.

The rearrangement links TRBV19 to TRBJ1-2; 8 positions agree with TRBD1. Per the germline V gene, CDR1 is LNHDA and CDR2 is SQIVND (reference sequence). V shed 5 bases, J shed 4 bases, and the junction held 9 bases outside the gene matches. CDR3 size: 15 residues. The CDR3 loop reads CASSPQGTGSYGYTF. The CDR3, as DNA: TGTGCCAGTAGTCCCCAGGGGACAGGCAGCTATGGCTACACCTTC.

CDR3 region: CASSALGTTNEKLFF. The CDR3, as DNA: TGTGCCAGCAGCGCTCTCGGGACAACTAATGAAAAACTGTTTTTT. The chain has TRBV9 and TRBJ1-4; D is unresolved. V was clipped by 3 bases and J by 0 bases, with 9 bases between them. The germline V gene encodes CDR1 SGDLS and CDR2 YYNGEE. The CDR3 has 15 amino acids.

This chain links TRBV21-1 with TRBJ1-5; TRBD1 is the table's D call and was not checked against the DNA. TRBV21-1 is noted as a pseudogene. The CDR3 covers 15 residues. The CDR3 loop is CASSKGDSSNQPQHF. The CDR3 region has the DNA TGTGCCAGCAGCAAAGGGGACAGTAGCAATCAGCCCCAGCATTTT.

The rearrangement uses TRBV15 and TRBJ1-1, with 7 bases lining up with TRBD1. The V gene's germline CDR1 is LNHNV and CDR2 YYDKDF (reference sequence). Trimming took 0 bases from V and 0 from J; bases not matched to a gene: 4. The CDR3 is 16 residues long. CDR3 DNA sequence: TGTGCCACCAGCAGAGACAGGGGGTTGGTGAACACTGAAGCTTTCTTT. Protein sequence: CATSRDRGLVNTEAFF.

Comments on this clone: The sample contains more than one DNA sequence encoding this CDR3. J is TRBJ2-7 and V is TRBV7-2, with 12 bases that match TRBD1. V trimming: 5 bases; J trimming: 4 bases; junction bases outside the gene matches: 3. The CDR3 covers 14 residues. Germline lookup yields CDR1 SGHTA and CDR2 FQGNSA. This CDR3 is CASSRGQGAYEQYF. The DNA for the CDR3 is TGTGCCAGCAGCCGGGGACAGGGGGCATACGAGCAGTACTTC.

The V call is TRBV15, the J call TRBJ2-7; the D gene is possibly TRBD1 (5 bases). The CDR3 is 15 residues long. Trimming removed 0 bases from V and 7 bases from J, with 16 bases in between. Germline assignment: CDR1 LNHNV and CDR2 YYDKDF (reference sequence). The CDR3 spells CATSRDPGRVGEQYF. In DNA, the CDR3 is TGTGCCACCAGCAGAGATCCTGGCAGGGTGGGGGAGCAGTACTTC.

The chain combines TRBV18 with TRBJ1-6; 9 bases match TRBD1. Per germline, CDR1 KGHSH and CDR2 LQKENI. The CDR3 contains 16 residues. The trim removed 4 bases at V and 9 bases at J, leaving 10 bases unmatched. Here the CDR3 reads CASSQTTGGSGSPLHF. The CDR3 DNA reads TGTGCCAGCTCACAGACGACAGGGGGTTCTGGTTCACCCCTCCACTTT.

The rearrangement links TRBV5-1 to TRBJ2-3, with 10 bases matching TRBD2. Germline V lookup: CDR1 SGHRS, CDR2 YFSETQ. J gave up 5 bases and V 1 base, and 4 bases lay outside the gene matches. The CDR3 consists of 15 residues. CDR3 residues: CASSLIAGGVDTQYF. The CDR3 region has the DNA TGCGCCAGCAGCTTGATAGCGGGAGGCGTAGATACGCAGTATTTT.

V is TRBV7-2 and J is TRBJ2-3, with 7 positions matching TRBD2. CDR3 length equals 16 residues. Trimming cost V 0 bases and J 0 bases; bases outside gene matches: 3. Germline CDR1 SGHTA, CDR2 FQGNSA. The CDR3 spells CASSLAAGSSTDTQYF. CDR3 coding DNA: TGTGCCAGCAGCTTAGCAGCGGGGTCTAGCACAGATACGCAGTATTTT.

J is TRBJ2-1 and V is TRBV5-1; D is perhaps TRBD1 (6 bases). The CDR3 spans 13 residues. Trimming pared 0 bases from V and 13 bases from J, leaving 14 bases between. CDR1 and CDR2 (germline): SGHRS, YFSETQ. The CDR3 region has the DNA TGCGCCAGCAGCTTGGACCACTCCGGGACACAGTTCTTC. Residues: CASSLDHSGTQFF.

This chain uses TRBV7-3 with TRBJ2-5; a weak D match, TRBD2 (7 bases). Trimming removed 5 bases from V and 2 bases from J, with 15 bases in between. The CDR3 loop spans 15 amino acids. Looked up from germline, CDR1 is SGHTA and CDR2 is FQGTGA. CDR3 in amino acids: CASSRSGGAQETQYF. CDR3 nucleotides: TGTGCCAGCAGCCGCAGTGGGGGGGCGCAAGAGACCCAGTACTTC.

V usage is TRBV2 and J usage is TRBJ2-4; 9 nucleotides line up with TRBD2. CDR3 length: 18 residues. V shed 2 bases, J shed 0 bases, and the junction held 8 bases outside the gene matches. Germline V gene data show CDR1 as SNHLY and CDR2 as FYNNEI. CDR3 in DNA: TGTGCCAGCAGTGAATTGCGGGAGGGGACTCTAGCCAAAAACATTCAGTACTTC. Amino acid sequence: CASSELREGTLAKNIQYF. Combining the CDR3 with reference TRBV2 and TRBJ2-4 gives the whole variable domain EPEVTQTPSHQVTQMGQEVILRCVPISNHLYFYWYRQILGQKVEFLVSFYNNEISEKSEIFDDQFSVERPDGSNFTLKIRSTKLEDSAMYFCASSELREGTLAKNIQYFGAGTRLSVL.

The chain employs TRBV7-2 and TRBJ2-6, with D maybe TRBD1 (5 bases). Germline V gene lookup returns CDR1 SGHTA and CDR2 FQGNSA. Trimming pared 3 bases from V and 4 bases from J, leaving 10 bases between. There are 15 residues in the CDR3. CDR3: CASSLDISGANVLTF. For the CDR3, the DNA is TGTGCCAGCAGCTTGGACATTTCCGGGGCCAACGTCCTGACTTTC. Supplemented by reference TRBV7-2 and TRBJ2-6, the full variable domain reads GAGVSQSPSNKVTEKGKDVELRCDPISGHTALYWYRQSLGQGLEFLIYFQGNSAPDKSGLPSDRFSAERTGGSVSTLTIQRTQQEDSAVYLCASSLDISGANVLTFGAGSRLTVL.

This clone has a handful of counts. This chain joins TRBV5-4 and TRBJ2-2; a possible D gene is TRBD2 (6 bases). V dropped 5 bases and J dropped 3 bases, with 14 bases sitting between them. The CDR3 spans 15 residues. Looked up from germline, CDR1 is SGHNT and CDR2 is YYREEE (reference sequence). CDR3: CASSTARRDTGELFF. CDR3 DNA: TGTGCCAGCAGTACCGCTCGGAGGGACACCGGGGAGCTGTTTTTT.

The chain recombines TRBV7-9 with TRBJ2-7; 9 nucleotides match TRBD2. With 3 bases clipped from V and 4 bases from J, the junction kept 7 bases outside the gene matches. The CDR3 extends over 15 amino acids. Germline V CDR1 and CDR2: SEHNR, FQNEAQ (reference sequence). This CDR3 reads CASSFKSGGTYEQYF. CDR3 DNA: TGTGCCAGCAGCTTCAAGAGCGGGGGGACGTACGAGCAGTACTTC.

CDR3 amino acids: CASSRGRTSGGGTDTQYF. The DNA of the CDR3 is TGCGCCAGCAGCCGTGGACGGACTAGCGGGGGAGGGACAGATACGCAGTATTTT. The chain has TRBV4-1 and TRBJ2-3; 13 nucleotides agree with TRBD2. Germline CDR1 and CDR2: MGHRA and YSYEKL. This CDR3 spans 18 amino acids. V shed 4 bases and J 3 bases; nucleotides not matched to a gene: 10.

The chain is built from TRBV30 and TRBJ1-1; D not certain. From germline, CDR1 is GTSNPN and CDR2 SVGIG (reference sequence). This CDR3 region has 12 residues. V was shortened by 5 bases and J by 4 bases, with 11 bases between the two germline ends. The CDR3 DNA reads as TGTGCCTGGTACGTCGGACTCACTGAAGCTTTCTTT. As protein: CAWYVGLTEAFF. Looking up the rest from reference TRBV30 and TRBJ1-1 gives the full variable domain: SQTIHQWPATLVQPVGSPLSLECTVEGTSNPNLYWYRQAAGRGLQLLFYSVGIGQISSEVPQNLSASRPQDRQFILSSKKLLLSDSGFYLCAWYVGLTEAFFGQGTRLTVV.

This chain connects TRBV5-1 to TRBJ1-2, with 12 positions matching TRBD1. CDR3 length: 16 amino acids. Germline V gene sequence: CDR1 SGHRS, CDR2 YFSETQ. With 10 bases clipped from V and 3 bases from J, the junction kept 13 bases outside the gene matches. CDR3 region: CASFPGQGARDYGYTF. The CDR3 nucleotides read TGCGCCTCATTTCCGGGACAGGGGGCGCGTGACTATGGCTACACCTTC. The full variable domain, its missing parts supplied by reference TRBV5-1 and TRBJ1-2, is KAGVTQTPRYLIKTRGQQVTLSCSPISGHRSVSWYQQTPGQGLQFLFEYFSETQRNKGNFPGRFSGRQFSNSRSEMNVSTLELGDSALYLCASFPGQGARDYGYTFGSGTRLTVV.

This clone was counted between two and nine times. This chain connects TRBV30 to TRBJ2-5; 8 bases align to TRBD1. V dropped 2 bases and J dropped 5; count of bases not matched to a gene: 10. The germline V gene encodes CDR1 GTSNPN and CDR2 SVGIG (reference sequence). The CDR3 covers 15 residues. DNA for the CDR3: TGTGCCTGGAGTCACGACAGGGGAAAGGGGGAGACCCAGTACTTC. Translated: CAWSHDRGKGETQYF. The whole variable domain, filled in from reference TRBV30 and TRBJ2-5, reads SQTIHQWPATLVQPVGSPLSLECTVEGTSNPNLYWYRQAAGRGLQLLFYSVGIGQISSEVPQNLSASRPQDRQFILSSKKLLLSDSGFYLCAWSHDRGKGETQYFGPGTRLLVL.

This clone appeared a single time. The gene calls are TRBV21-1 and TRBJ2-1; TRBD1, the D gene given by the table, was not confirmed from the DNA. TRBV21-1 is a pseudogene locus. The CDR3 loop spans 13 amino acids. The CDR3 protein is CASSPTGDNEQFF. The CDR3 DNA reads as TGTGCCAGCAGCCCAACAGGTGACAATGAGCAGTTCTTC.

This clone was counted once. In DNA form, the CDR3 reads TGTGCCAGAAGCCCCATCGAGGACAGGATTCCCTGTAGCAATCAGCCCCAGCATTTT. It encodes CARSPIEDRIPCSNQPQHF. J is TRBJ1-5 and V is TRBV7-5; TRBD1 was called by the table and not checked on the DNA. TRBV7-5 is a listed pseudogene. The CDR3 spans 19 residues.

Written as DNA, the CDR3 is TGTGCCAGCTCACCTCAGGGGCGCCTGGCCACTGAAGCTTTCTTT. It yields the protein CASSPQGRLATEAFF. The chain couples TRBV18 to TRBJ1-1, with a tentative D call TRBD1 (6 bases). This CDR3 has 15 residues. Germline CDR1 and CDR2: KGHSH and LQKENI. V lost 3 bases and J 4 bases, leaving 15 bases between the germline ends.

The genes are TRBV30 and TRBJ2-1, with TRBD2 matching over 9 bases. CDR3 length equals 16 residues. In germline, CDR1 is GTSNPN, CDR2 SVGIG (reference sequence). J was trimmed by 4 bases and V by 2 bases; bases with no gene match: 9. The CDR3 DNA is TGTGCCTGGAGTACCATAGTGGCGGGAGGGTACAATGAGCAGTTCTTC. The encoded protein is CAWSTIVAGGYNEQFF.